Following are 21 T cell receptor beta chains from one sample sequenced in a study of breast tumors, draining lymph nodes, adjacent tissues listed by TCRdb under 2016. Library preparation was by multiplex PCR. Instrument on record: Illumina HiSeq 2000. Clones were called with MiXCR by TCRdb after fastp trimmed the public reads at Q25, and only in-frame beta chains were retained. Each CDR3 protein gets just one entry, which takes the most common genes and DNA from the rows behind it. The sample table contains under 300,000 distinct CDR3 sequences; only one count was recorded for less than 40% of them. The ten largest clones capture approximately 3.3% of the sample. Lymph node samples came from the axillary draining lymph nodes of breast cancer patients. Sample: axillary lymph node tissue. The receptor source for this set is a female donor with breast cancer. Some clones in this sample may be carry-over from other donors' samples.

In this sample, this clonotype turned up many times. The chain recombines TRBV7-6 with TRBJ2-1, with D uncertain. This CDR3 contains 14 residues. Germline assignment: CDR1 SGHVS and CDR2 FNYEAQ. The V end lost 1 base, the J end lost 7 bases, and 11 bases lay between the germline ends. CDR3 sequence (DNA): TGTGCCAGCAGCTTAGGCGGAAAAGAAAATGAGCAGTTCTTC. It specifies CASSLGGKENEQFF.

The chain has TRBV28 and TRBJ2-7; 9 nucleotides match TRBD1. J gave up 7 bases and V 6 bases, and 7 bases lay outside the gene matches. CDR1 MDHEN and CDR2 SYDVKM come from the germline V gene. The CDR3 runs 13 residues. This chain's CDR3 is CASSPTGGWEQYF. The CDR3 DNA reads as TGTGCCAGCAGCCCGACAGGGGGATGGGAGCAGTACTTC.

This clonotype was seen repeatedly, ten times or more. The chain employs TRBV29-1 and TRBJ2-1; D is perhaps TRBD1 (6 bases). The germline CDR1 and CDR2 sequences are SQVTM and ANQGSEA. CDR3 size: 14 residues. The V and J ends lost 3 bases and 6 bases respectively, with 15 bases between them. The CDR3 nucleotides read TGCAGCGTTGAGGTCCGTCAGGGGACCAATGAGCAGTTCTTC. The encoded protein is CSVEVRQGTNEQFF.

The sample holds one count of this clonotype. The chain employs TRBV25-1 and TRBJ1-6; 8 bases align to TRBD1. With V trimmed by 4 bases and J by 10 bases, 9 bases remained unmatched. CDR3 length: 15 amino acids. CDR1 is MGHDK, CDR2 SYGVNS, per germline. The CDR3 is CASSARDRTASPLHF. The DNA of the CDR3 is TGTGCCAGCAGTGCCCGGGACAGGACGGCCTCACCCCTCCACTTT. The full variable domain, in which reference TRBV25-1 and TRBJ1-6 provide the parts outside the CDR3, is EADIYQTPRYLVIGTGKKITLECSQTMGHDKMYWYQQDPGMELHLIHYSYGVNSTEKGDLSSESTVSRIRTEHFPLTLESARPSHTSQYLCASSARDRTASPLHFGNGTRLTVT.

To note about this clonotype: A read error may explain this, as a much larger clone is one base away. The J gene is TRBJ2-7, the V gene TRBV20-1, with TRBD2 matching over 7 bases. With V trimmed by 3 bases and J by 6 bases, 11 bases remained unmatched. The germline gives CDR1 DFQATT, CDR2 SNEGSKA (reference sequence). CDR3 length: 14 residues. DNA for the CDR3: TGCAGTGCTAGCCCCCCACTAGCGACAACCGAGCAGTACTTC. Protein sequence: CSASPPLATTEQYF.

This clonotype has a count of ten or more. V and J are TRBV7-3 and TRBJ2-1; TRBD1 might be the D (5 bases). Germline CDR1 is SGHTA and CDR2 is FQGTGA. With 2 bases removed from V and 8 bases from J, the gap between germline ends came to 16 bases. The CDR3 is 15 residues long. CDR3 bases: TGTGCCAGCAGCTTAGGGGCTGGACCCGTCGATGAGCAGTTCTTC. Translating it yields CASSLGAGPVDEQFF.

The sample holds many counts of this clonotype. This chain uses TRBV10-2 with TRBJ1-5; no reliable D call. Trimming pared 5 bases from V and 1 base from J, leaving 9 bases between. CDR1 and CDR2 from the germline V gene are WSHSY and SAAADI. The CDR3 is 14 amino acids. Written as DNA, the CDR3 is TGCGCCAGCAGTAGCGGGAACAGCAATCAGCCCCAGCATTTT. This codes for CASSSGNSNQPQHF.

This clonotype was seen repeatedly, ten times or more. V is TRBV20-1 and J is TRBJ1-2, with D perhaps TRBD1 (6 bases). This CDR3 has 14 residues. CDR1 DFQATT and CDR2 SNEGSKA come from the germline V gene (reference sequence). V was trimmed by 3 bases and J by 5 bases, leaving 16 bases between them. Here the CDR3 reads CSASLGAGVYGYTF. The DNA of the CDR3 is TGCAGTGCTAGTTTGGGGGCAGGGGTATATGGCTACACCTTC.

This clonotype was counted many times. The chain joins TRBV19 to TRBJ1-2, with a tentative D call TRBD1 (5 bases). Germline lookup yields CDR1 LNHDA and CDR2 SQIVND (reference sequence). The germline V and J ends were trimmed by 7 bases and 4 bases, with 16 bases remaining between them. The length of the CDR3 is 14 residues. In nucleotides, the CDR3 is TGTGCCAGTAAATCGCCCCGGGACGGCTATGGCTACACCTTC. Its translation is CASKSPRDGYGYTF.

The gene calls are TRBV4-1 and TRBJ2-3; 9 bases match TRBD1. Per the germline V gene, CDR1 is MGHRA and CDR2 is YSYEKL. V lost 0 bases to trimming and J lost 0 bases; unmatched junction nucleotides: 7. The CDR3 runs to 18 residues. CDR3 nucleotide sequence: TGCGCCAGCAGCCAAGACCTCTGGGACAGGGCGAGCACAGATACGCAGTATTTT. Protein sequence: CASSQDLWDRASTDTQYF.

This clonotype was found a few times. A much larger clone sits a single nucleotide away, making a read error possible. This sequence joins TRBV20-1 and TRBJ2-1; D is possibly TRBD2 (6 bases). The CDR3 consists of 14 residues. In germline, CDR1 is DFQATT, CDR2 SNEGSKA (reference sequence). In DNA form, the CDR3 reads TGCAGTGCGCCGGACTACTCCGACTACACTGAGCAGTTCTTC. Protein: CSAPDYSDYTEQFF.

This clonotype was seen ten or more times. The chain uses TRBV12-3 or TRBV12-4 and TRBJ2-3; 7 positions agree with TRBD2. This CDR3 comprises 16 residues. Losses at the gene ends were 5 bases for V and 0 bases for J; bases not matched to a gene: 8. The CDR3 loop reads CASSPLLAISTDTQYF. CDR3 in DNA: TGTGCCAGCAGTCCGCTACTAGCGATTAGCACAGATACGCAGTATTTT.

Turning to this clonotype: With only one base between it and a far larger clone, this is likely a read error. This sequence joins TRBV5-4 and TRBJ1-5; possible D gene TRBD1, 6 bases. CDR3 length: 14 amino acids. CDR1 SGHNT and CDR2 YYREEE come from the germline V gene (reference sequence). CDR3 sequence (DNA): TGTGCCAGCAGCTCCCAGGGGAGCAATCGGCCCCAGCATTTT. Its translation: CASSSQGSNRPQHF.

J is TRBJ2-3 and V is TRBV6-1; TRBD2 matches 7 bases. Trimming at V came to 8 bases and at J to 2 bases, leaving 10 bases not matched to a gene. The CDR3 spans 15 residues. Looked up from germline, CDR1 is MNHNS and CDR2 is SASEGT. CDR3 in amino acids: CASGPSSGNTDTQYF. The CDR3 bases are TGTGCCAGCGGCCCGTCTAGCGGCAACACAGATACGCAGTATTTT.

The chain is built from TRBV6-1 and TRBJ2-7; perhaps TRBD1 as D (6 bases). V dropped 6 bases and J dropped 7 bases, with 19 bases sitting between them. Per germline, CDR1 MNHNS and CDR2 SASEGT. CDR3 length: 14 amino acids. CDR3 region: CASRGRDTSYEQYF. Written as DNA, the CDR3 is TGTGCCAGCAGGGGCCGGGACACAAGTTATGAGCAGTACTTC.

This clonotype was observed a few times. A much larger clonotype is one base distant, so this may be a read error. The chain carries TRBV12-3 or TRBV12-4 and TRBJ2-3; D is undetermined. V gave up 6 bases and J gave up 8 bases, with 15 bases separating them. CDR3 size: 13 residues. The CDR3 reads CASRSSAASTQYF. The CDR3 nucleotides read TGTGCCAGCAGAAGCAGTGCAGCGAGTACGCAGTATTTT.

This clonotype was picked up many times. This chain joins TRBV7-7 and TRBJ2-3, with D perhaps matching TRBD1 or TRBD2 (5 bases each). The CDR3 runs 15 residues. CDR1 and CDR2 from the germline V gene are SSHAT and FNYEAQ (reference sequence). CDR3 sequence (DNA): TGTGCTAGCGATTGCCAAACAGGAGGCACAGATACGCAGTATTTT. This codes for CASDCQTGGTDTQYF.

The chain joins TRBV28 to TRBJ1-5, with 9 bases identical to TRBD1. This CDR3 region has 16 residues. CDR1 is MDHEN and CDR2 is SYDVKM in the germline V gene. Trimming at V came to 5 bases and at J to 6 bases, leaving 11 bases not matched to a gene. The chain's CDR3 is CASSRAGQGLGQPQHF. CDR3 in DNA: TGTGCCAGCAGTCGTGCCGGACAGGGGTTAGGTCAGCCCCAGCATTTT. Full variable domain (missing parts from reference TRBV28 and TRBJ1-5): DVKVTQSSRYLVKRTGEKVFLECVQDMDHENMFWYRQDPGLGLRLIYFSYDVKMKEKGDIPEGYSVSREKKERFSLILESASTNQTSMYLCASSRAGQGLGQPQHFGDGTRLSIL.

This clonotype appeared many times. The chain has TRBV20-1 and TRBJ1-2, with TRBD1 matching 10 bases. Germline CDR1 is DFQATT and CDR2 is SNEGSKA (reference sequence). Germline trimming cut 6 bases from V and 5 bases from J; bases unmatched to any gene: 9. The CDR3 loop spans 14 amino acids. The CDR3 DNA is TGCAGTGCATTAGGGACAGGGGAGCAGTATGGCTACACCTTC. Amino acid sequence: CSALGTGEQYGYTF.

The chain joins TRBV7-8 to TRBJ2-7; 14 bases fit TRBD2. The CDR3 covers 16 residues. V was pared by 4 bases and J by 4 bases, with 6 bases of the junction left unmatched. Germline V gene lookup returns CDR1 SGHVS and CDR2 FQNEAQ. Here the CDR3 reads CASSSDGTSGSYEQYF. DNA for the CDR3: TGTGCCAGCAGCTCCGACGGGACTAGCGGGAGTTACGAGCAGTACTTC.

This clonotype was detected a few times. The chain recombines TRBV6-2 or TRBV6-3 with TRBJ1-5; D might be TRBD1 (5 bases). Germline values: CDR1 MNHEY, CDR2 SVGEGT. The V and J ends lost 4 bases and 7 bases respectively, with 11 bases between them. This CDR3 contains 13 residues. The CDR3 DNA is TGTGCCAGCAGTTGGGGGGTCGGACAGCCCCAGCATTTT. This codes for CASSWGVGQPQHF.